This T cell receptor beta chain was recorded in a study of cytomegalovirus exposure and HLA in healthy donors. Unmatched junction bases numbered 10, after V lost 4 bases and J lost 5 bases. Per the germline V gene, CDR1 is MNHNS and CDR2 is SASEGT. The CDR3 has 15 amino acids. Assay used: immunoSEQ multiplex PCR; TCRdb lists only in-frame clones, some missing. The sample gives some 220,000 clones, 75% to 95% of which show up once; approximately 1% is in the top ten. The clonotype originates from a woman aged 18 to 35 in good health and CMV-seronegative. The specimen was PBMCs. The chain is built from TRBV6-1 and TRBJ1-1; 7 positions agree with TRBD1. The CDR3 nucleotides read TGTGCCAGCAGTGGCGGACGACAGGGTGGGACTGAAGCTTTCTTT. Its protein product is CASSGGRQGGTEAFF.